The clone carrying this T cell receptor beta chain was recorded only once. As to time point: peripheral blood 6 weeks after treatment start. Patients' cancers were locally advanced or metastatic urothelial carcinomas. The data were taken from a study of PD-L1 blockade in urothelial cancer. Study background: Patients previously received 0 to 3 chemotherapy regimens. The median number of T cells present in blood samples was fewer than 150,000.

The germline CDR1 and CDR2 sequences are MNHNY and SVGAGI (reference sequence). CDR3 length: 14 residues. Trimming took 6 bases from V and 1 from J; bases not matched to a gene: 0. Synthetic analogs of TCR templates were spiked into every PCR. Profiling relied on immunoSEQ multiplex PCR, and the TCRdb table lists in-frame clones only, not all of them. The table lists about 120,000 clones, approximately 90% of them singletons. The genes are TRBV6-6 and TRBJ2-3, with TRBD1 identical over 11 bases. Here the sequenced sample was PBMCs, taken around atezolizumab (anti-PD-L1) treatment. This clonotype was obtained from a man aged 60 to 69 with urothelial cancer. The CDR3 sequence is CASRGQGGTDTQYF. CDR3 DNA: TGTGCCAGCAGGGGACAGGGGGGCACAGATACGCAGTATTTT.